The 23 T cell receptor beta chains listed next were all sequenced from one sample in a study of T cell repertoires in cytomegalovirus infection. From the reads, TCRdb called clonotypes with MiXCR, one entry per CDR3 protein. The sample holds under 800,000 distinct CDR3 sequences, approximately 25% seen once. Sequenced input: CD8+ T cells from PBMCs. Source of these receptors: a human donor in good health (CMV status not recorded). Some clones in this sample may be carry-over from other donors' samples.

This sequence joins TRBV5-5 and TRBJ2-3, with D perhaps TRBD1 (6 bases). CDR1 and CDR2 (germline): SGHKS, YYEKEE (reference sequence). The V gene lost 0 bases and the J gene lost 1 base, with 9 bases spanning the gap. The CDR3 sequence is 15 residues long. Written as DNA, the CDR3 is TGTGCCAGCAGCTTGGACGGACAGCGCACAGATACGCAGTATTTT. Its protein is CASSLDGQRTDTQYF.

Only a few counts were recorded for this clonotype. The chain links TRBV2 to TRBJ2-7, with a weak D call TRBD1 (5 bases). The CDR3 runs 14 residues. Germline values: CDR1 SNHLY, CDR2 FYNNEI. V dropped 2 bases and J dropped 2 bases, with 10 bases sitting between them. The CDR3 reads CASSEKGFPYEQYV. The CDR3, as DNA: TGTGCCAGCAGTGAAAAGGGGTTTCCCTACGAGCAGTACGTC.

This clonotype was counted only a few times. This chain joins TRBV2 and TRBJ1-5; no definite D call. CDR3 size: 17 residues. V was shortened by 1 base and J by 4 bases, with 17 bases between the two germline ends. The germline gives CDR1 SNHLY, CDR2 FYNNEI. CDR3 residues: CASSEDPYRTGNQPQHF. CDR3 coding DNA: TGTGCCAGCAGTGAAGACCCCTATAGGACGGGAAATCAGCCCCAGCATTTT.

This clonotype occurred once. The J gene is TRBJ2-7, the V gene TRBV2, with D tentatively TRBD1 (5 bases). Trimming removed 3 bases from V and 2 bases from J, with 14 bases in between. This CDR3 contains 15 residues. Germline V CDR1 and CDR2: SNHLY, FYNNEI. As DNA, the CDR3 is TGTGCCAGCAGTGATAGGGGCAGGAGAACCTACGAGCAGTACTTC. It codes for CASSDRGRRTYEQYF.

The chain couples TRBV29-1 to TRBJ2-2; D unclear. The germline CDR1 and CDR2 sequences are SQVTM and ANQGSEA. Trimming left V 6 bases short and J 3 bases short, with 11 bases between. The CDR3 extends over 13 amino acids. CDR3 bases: TGCAGCGTGCACAGTGTGGACACCGGGGAGCTGTTTTTT. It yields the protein CSVHSVDTGELFF.

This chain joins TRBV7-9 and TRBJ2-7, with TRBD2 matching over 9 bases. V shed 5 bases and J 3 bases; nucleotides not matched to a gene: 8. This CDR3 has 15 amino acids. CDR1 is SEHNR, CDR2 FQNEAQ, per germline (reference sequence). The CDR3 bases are TGTGCCAGCAGCCCCCCAGCTAGCGGGGTCTACGAGCAGTACTTC. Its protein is CASSPPASGVYEQYF.

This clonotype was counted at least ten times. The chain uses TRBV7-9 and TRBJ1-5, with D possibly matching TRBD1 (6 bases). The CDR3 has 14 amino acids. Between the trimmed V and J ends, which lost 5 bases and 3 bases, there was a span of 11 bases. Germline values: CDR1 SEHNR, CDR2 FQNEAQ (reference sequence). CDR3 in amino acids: CASSEQGTNQPQHF. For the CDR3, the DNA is TGTGCCAGCAGCGAACAGGGTACCAATCAGCCCCAGCATTTT.

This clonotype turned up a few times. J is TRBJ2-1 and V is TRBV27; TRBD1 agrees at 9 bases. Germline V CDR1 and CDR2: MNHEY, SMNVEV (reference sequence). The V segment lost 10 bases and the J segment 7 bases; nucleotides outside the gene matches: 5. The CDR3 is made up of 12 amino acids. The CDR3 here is CATTQGANEQFF. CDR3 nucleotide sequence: TGTGCCACCACACAGGGGGCGAATGAGCAGTTCTTC.

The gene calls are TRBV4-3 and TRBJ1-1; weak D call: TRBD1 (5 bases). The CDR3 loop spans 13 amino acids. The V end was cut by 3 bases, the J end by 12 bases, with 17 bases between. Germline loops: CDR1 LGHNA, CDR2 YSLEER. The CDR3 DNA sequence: TGCGCCAGCAGCCAGGAAAGTGTAAGGGGAACTTTCTTT. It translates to CASSQESVRGTFF.

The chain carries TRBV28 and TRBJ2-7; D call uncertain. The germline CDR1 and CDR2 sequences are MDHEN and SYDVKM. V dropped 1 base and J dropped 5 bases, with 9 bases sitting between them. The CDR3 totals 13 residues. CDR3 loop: CASSLFNGHEQYV. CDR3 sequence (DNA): TGTGCCAGCAGTTTATTCAACGGTCACGAGCAGTACGTC.

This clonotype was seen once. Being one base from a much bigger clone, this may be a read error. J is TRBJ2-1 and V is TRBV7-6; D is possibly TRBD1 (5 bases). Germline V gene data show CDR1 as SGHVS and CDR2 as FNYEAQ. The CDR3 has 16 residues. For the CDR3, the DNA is TGTGCCACCAGCTTCTGGAGACAGTACTCCTACAATGAGCAGTTCTTC. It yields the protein CATSFWRQYSYNEQFF.

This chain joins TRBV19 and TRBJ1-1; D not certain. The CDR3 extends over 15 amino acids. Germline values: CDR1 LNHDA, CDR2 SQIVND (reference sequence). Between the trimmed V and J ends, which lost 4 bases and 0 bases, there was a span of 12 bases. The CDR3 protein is CASSSNGWMNTEAFF. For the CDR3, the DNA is TGTGCCAGTAGTAGTAACGGATGGATGAACACTGAAGCTTTCTTT.

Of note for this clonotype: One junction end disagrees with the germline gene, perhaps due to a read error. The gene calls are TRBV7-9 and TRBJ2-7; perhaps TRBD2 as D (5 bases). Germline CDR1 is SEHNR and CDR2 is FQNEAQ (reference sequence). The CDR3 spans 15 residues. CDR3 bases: TGTGCCAGCAGCCCGCGGACTGGGAGAGTCTACGCGCAGTACTTC. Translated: CASSPRTGRVYAQYF.

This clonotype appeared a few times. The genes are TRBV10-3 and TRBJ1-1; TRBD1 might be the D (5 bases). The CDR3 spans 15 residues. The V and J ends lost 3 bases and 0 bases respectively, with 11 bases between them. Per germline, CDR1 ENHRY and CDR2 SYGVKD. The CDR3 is CAISDTGRLNTEAFF. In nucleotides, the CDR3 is TGTGCCATCAGTGACACGGGACGGCTGAACACTGAAGCTTTCTTT.

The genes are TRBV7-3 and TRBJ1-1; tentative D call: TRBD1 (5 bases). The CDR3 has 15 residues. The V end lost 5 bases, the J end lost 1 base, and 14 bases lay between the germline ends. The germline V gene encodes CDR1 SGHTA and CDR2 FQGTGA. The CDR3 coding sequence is TGTGCCAGCAGCCAGGGTGGTGGTTCGAACACTGAAGCTTTCTTT. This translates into CASSQGGGSNTEAFF.

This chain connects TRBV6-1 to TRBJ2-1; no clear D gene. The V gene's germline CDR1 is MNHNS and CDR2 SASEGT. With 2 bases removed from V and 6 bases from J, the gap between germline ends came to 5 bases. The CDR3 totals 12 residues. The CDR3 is CASSESLNEQFF. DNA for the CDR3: TGTGCCAGCAGTGAAAGCCTCAATGAGCAGTTCTTC.

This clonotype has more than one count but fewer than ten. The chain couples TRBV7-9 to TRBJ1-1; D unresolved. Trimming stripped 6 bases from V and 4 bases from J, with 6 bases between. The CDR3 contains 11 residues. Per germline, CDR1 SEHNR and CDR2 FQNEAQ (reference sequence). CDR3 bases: TGTGCCAGCAGGGATGGCACTGAAGCTTTCTTT. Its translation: CASRDGTEAFF.

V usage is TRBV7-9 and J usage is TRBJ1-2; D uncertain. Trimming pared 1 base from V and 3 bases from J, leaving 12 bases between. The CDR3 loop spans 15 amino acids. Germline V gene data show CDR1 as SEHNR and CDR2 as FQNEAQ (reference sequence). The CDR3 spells CASSLVADRDYGYTF. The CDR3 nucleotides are TGTGCCAGCAGCTTAGTGGCGGACCGGGACTATGGCTACACCTTC.

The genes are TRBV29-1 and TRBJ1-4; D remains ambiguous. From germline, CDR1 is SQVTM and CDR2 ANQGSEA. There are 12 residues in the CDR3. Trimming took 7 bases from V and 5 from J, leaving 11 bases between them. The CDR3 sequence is CSGGSKNEKLFF. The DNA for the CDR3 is TGCAGCGGAGGCTCAAAAAATGAAAAACTGTTTTTT.

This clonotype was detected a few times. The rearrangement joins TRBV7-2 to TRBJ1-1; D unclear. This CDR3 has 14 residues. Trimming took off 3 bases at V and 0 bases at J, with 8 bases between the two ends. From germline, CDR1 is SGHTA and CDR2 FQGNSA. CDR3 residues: CASSLPDMNTEAFF. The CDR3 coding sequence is TGTGCCAGCAGCTTGCCAGATATGAACACTGAAGCTTTCTTT.

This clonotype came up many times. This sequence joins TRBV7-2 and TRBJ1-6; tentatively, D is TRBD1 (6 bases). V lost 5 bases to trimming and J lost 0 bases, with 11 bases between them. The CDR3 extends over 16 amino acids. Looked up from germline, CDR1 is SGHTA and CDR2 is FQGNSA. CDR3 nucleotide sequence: TGTGCCAGCAGCCCCTGGGACAACTCCTATAATTCACCCCTCCACTTT. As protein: CASSPWDNSYNSPLHF.

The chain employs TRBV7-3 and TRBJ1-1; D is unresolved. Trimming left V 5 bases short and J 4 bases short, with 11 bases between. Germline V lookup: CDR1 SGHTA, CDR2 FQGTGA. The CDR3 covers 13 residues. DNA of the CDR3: TGTGCCAGCAGCCCGGACTCAAGCACTGAAGCTTTCTTT. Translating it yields CASSPDSSTEAFF.

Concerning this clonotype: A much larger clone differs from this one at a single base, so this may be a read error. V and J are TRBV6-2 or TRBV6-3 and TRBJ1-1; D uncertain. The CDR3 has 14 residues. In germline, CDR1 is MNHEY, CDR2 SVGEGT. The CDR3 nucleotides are TGTGCCAGCAGTCTAGGGCCTTCGAACACTGAAGCTTACTTT. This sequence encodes CASSLGPSNTEAYF.